This T cell receptor beta chain was retrieved from a study of shared clonotypes between healthy human individuals. This clone occurred once. Germline V gene sequence: CDR1 SEHNR, CDR2 FQNEAQ (reference sequence). The CDR3 has 13 residues. V shed 6 bases and J shed 7 bases, with 15 bases lying between them. This table comes from immunoSEQ multiplex PCR, and its TCRdb copy is limited to in-frame clones, with some not included. The data hold fewer than 400,000 clones, with around 74% observed a single time. The rearrangement joins TRBV7-9 to TRBJ1-2, with no clear D. The receptor was isolated from a man between 25 and 39 years old in good health. The sample taken for sequencing was memory CD4+ T cells sorted from blood. As to subset: CD45RA-negative fraction. CDR3 amino acids: CASRQESWGGYTF. The CDR3 DNA is TGTGCCAGCAGGCAAGAGAGCTGGGGTGGCTACACCTTC.